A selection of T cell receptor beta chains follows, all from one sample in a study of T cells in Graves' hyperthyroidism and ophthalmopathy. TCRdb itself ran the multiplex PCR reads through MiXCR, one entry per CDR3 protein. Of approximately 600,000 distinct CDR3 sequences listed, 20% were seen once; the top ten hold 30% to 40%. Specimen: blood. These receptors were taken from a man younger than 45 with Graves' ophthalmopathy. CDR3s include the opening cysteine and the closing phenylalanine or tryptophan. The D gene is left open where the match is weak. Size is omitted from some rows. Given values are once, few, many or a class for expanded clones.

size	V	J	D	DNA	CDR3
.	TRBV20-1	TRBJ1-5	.	TGCAGTGCTAGTGGGGGCCTAGATCAGCCCCAGCATTTT	CSASGGLDQPQHF
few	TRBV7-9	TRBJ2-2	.	TGTGCCAGCAGCGGCAGTGGTCGGAACACCGGGGAGCTGTTTTTT	CASSGSGRNTGELFF
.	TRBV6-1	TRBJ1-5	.	TGTGCCAGCACCGCCTCAGGGGATCTACGCCAGCCCCAGCATTTT	CASTASGDLRQPQHF
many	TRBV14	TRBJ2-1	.	TGTGCCAGCAGCCGTATGGGGCGCGATGAGCAGTTCTTC	CASSRMGRDEQFF
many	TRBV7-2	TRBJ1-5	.	TGTGCCAGCAGCCTAGGAAACAATCAGCCCCAGCATTTT	CASSLGNNQPQHF
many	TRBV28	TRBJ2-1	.	TGTGCCAGCAGTCTCGCCACTATCCGGGGGTACAATGAGCAGTTCTTC	CASSLATIRGYNEQFF
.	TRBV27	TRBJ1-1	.	TGTGCCAGCAGATACAGGGCGAACACTGAAGCTTTCTTT	CASRYRANTEAFF
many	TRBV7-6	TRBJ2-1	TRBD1	TGTGCCAGCAGCCCAGACAGGGGGCGGGATGAGCAGTTCTTC	CASSPDRGRDEQFF
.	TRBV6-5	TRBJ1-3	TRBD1	TGTGCCAGCAGTTACGGGCGGGGACAGGGTGGAAACACCATATATTTT	CASSYGRGQGGNTIYF
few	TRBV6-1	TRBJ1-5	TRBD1	TGTGCCAGCACCGAATGGGACAGTTGGAATCAGCCCCAGCATTTT	CASTEWDSWNQPQHF
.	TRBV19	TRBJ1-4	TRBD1	TGTGCCAGTAGTACTTCCGGGACAGCCGAAAAACTGTTTTTT	CASSTSGTAEKLFF
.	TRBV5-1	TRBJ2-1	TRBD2	TGCGCCAGGAGCGATAGCGGGAGCACCTACAATGAGCAGTTCTTC	CARSDSGSTYNEQFF
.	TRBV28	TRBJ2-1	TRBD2	TGTGCCAGCAGCTTAGGACTAGTGGGACCTATTTCCTACAATGAGCAGTTCTTC	CASSLGLVGPISYNEQFF
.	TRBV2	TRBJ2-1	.	TGTGCCAGCAGTGGTGAAGGCAACAATGAGCAGTTCTTC	CASSGEGNNEQFF
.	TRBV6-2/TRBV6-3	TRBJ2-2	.	TGTGCCAGCAGTTCACGGGGGTGGGGGGTAAAAGCCGGGGAGCTGTTTTTT	CASSSRGWGVKAGELFF
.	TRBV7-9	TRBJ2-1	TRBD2	TGTGCCAGCAGCTTGGGGACTAGCGGGAGGTATGGTGAGCAGTTCTTC	CASSLGTSGRYGEQFF
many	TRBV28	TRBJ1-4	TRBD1	TGTGCCAGCAGACAGGGGTCAACTAATGAAAAACTGTTTTTT	CASRQGSTNEKLFF
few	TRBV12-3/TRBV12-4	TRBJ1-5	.	TGTGCCACGACGCACGGGGCCCCCACAGATCAGCCCCAGCATTTT	CATTHGAPTDQPQHF
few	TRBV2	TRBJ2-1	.	TGTGCCAGCAGTGGAGAGGGCTCCCACAATGAGCAGTTCTTC	CASSGEGSHNEQFF
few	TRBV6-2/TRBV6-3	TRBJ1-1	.	TGTGCCAGCAGACCTAACAGGGAGGGCACTGAAGCTTTCTTT	CASRPNREGTEAFF
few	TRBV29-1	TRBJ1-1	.	TGCAGCGGGAGGGAGAACACTGAAGCTTTCTTT	CSGRENTEAFF
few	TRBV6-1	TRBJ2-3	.	TGTGCCAGCAGGGAGACCCTATCCACAGATACGCAGTATTTT	CASRETLSTDTQYF
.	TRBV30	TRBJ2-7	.	TGTGCCTGGAGCAGGACAGTGTACGAGCAGTACTTC	CAWSRTVYEQYF
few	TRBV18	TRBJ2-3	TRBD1	TGTGCCAGCTCACCACTCATGACAGGGTTCTCAGATACGCAGTATTTT	CASSPLMTGFSDTQYF
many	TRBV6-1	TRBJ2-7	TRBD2	TGTGCCAGCAGGAGAGCGGGAGCCTCCTACGAGCAGTACTTC	CASRRAGASYEQYF
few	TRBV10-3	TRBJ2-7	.	TGTGCCATCAGTGGGACCGATGCCTACGAGCAGTACTTC	CAISGTDAYEQYF
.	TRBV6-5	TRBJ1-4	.	TGTGCCAGCAGTTATGGGACGGAGGGGGGAAAACTGTTTTTT	CASSYGTEGGKLFF
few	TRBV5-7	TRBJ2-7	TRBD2	TGTGCCAGCAGCTTGTCGTCTGGCGGGAGGACCTCAAGCGAGCAGTACTTC	CASSLSSGGRTSSEQYF
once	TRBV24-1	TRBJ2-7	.	TGTGCCACCAGTGATTTGCCTGTACAGGGGAGGTACAATGAGCAGTACTTC	CATSDLPVQGRYNEQYF
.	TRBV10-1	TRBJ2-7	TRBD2	TGCGCCAGCAGTGACGGGATACTAGCGGGAGGGCCCGGCTCCGAGCAGTACTTC	CASSDGILAGGPGSEQYF
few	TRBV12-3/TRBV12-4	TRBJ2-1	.	TGTGCCAGCAGTTTCTTATCGTTGAGCATTAAGGACAATGAGCAGTTCTTC	CASSFLSLSIKDNEQFF
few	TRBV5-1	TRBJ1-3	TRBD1	TGCGCCAGCAGTGGTTCAGCGACAGGGGAGGTGAGAAACACCATATATTTT	CASSGSATGEVRNTIYF
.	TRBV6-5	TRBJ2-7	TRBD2	TGTGCCAGCAGTTACGGGGGACTAGCGGGCCCCTACGAGCAGTACTTC	CASSYGGLAGPYEQYF
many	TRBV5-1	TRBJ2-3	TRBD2	TGCGCCAGCAGCCTAGGAGGGACTAGCGGGAGCGATACGCAGTATTTT	CASSLGGTSGSDTQYF
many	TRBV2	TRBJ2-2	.	TGTGCCAGCAGTGAAAGGGAAAGGAGTCGTGGGGAGCTGTTTTTT	CASSERERSRGELFF
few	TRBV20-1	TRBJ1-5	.	TGCAGTGCTAGCCCCGTGTCAGAAGTAGATCAGCCCCAGCATTTT	CSASPVSEVDQPQHF
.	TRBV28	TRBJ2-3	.	TGTGCCAGCAGTGGGGGGATCGGTGAGCAGTATTTT	CASSGGIGEQYF
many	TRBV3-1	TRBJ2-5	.	TGTGCCAGCAGCATTCGACGAGAGCAAGAGACCCAGTACTTC	CASSIRREQETQYF
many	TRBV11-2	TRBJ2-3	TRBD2	TGTGCCAGCAGCTTAAATCGGGGGGGGACTAGAGCGGATACGCAGTATTTT	CASSLNRGGTRADTQYF
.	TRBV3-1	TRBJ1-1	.	TGTGCCAGCAGCCAGGACATCCGCGGCACTGAAGCTTTCTTT	CASSQDIRGTEAFF
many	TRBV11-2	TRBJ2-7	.	TGTGCCAGCAGCTTAGGAGGACGAGGATACCAGTCCGAGCAGTACTTC	CASSLGGRGYQSEQYF
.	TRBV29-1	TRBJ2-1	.	TGCAGCGTTGAAATCCCATCTAGCCCCTACAATGAGCAGTTCTTC	CSVEIPSSPYNEQFF
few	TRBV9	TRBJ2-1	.	TGTGCCAGCAGCGTACTAGACTACGAGTACAATGAGCAGTTCTTC	CASSVLDYEYNEQFF
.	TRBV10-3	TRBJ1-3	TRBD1	TGTGCCATCACCGAAGACAGGGTTGGAAACACCATATATTTT	CAITEDRVGNTIYF
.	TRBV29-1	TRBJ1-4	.	TGCAGCGTGTACAGTGCAACTAATGAAAAACTGTTTTTT	CSVYSATNEKLFF
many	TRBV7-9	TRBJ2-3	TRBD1	TGTGCCAGCAGAACGCGGACAGGGGGGCGAGATACGCAGTATTTT	CASRTRTGGRDTQYF
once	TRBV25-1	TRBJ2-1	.	TGTGCCAGCAGTCCGGGCCACAATGAGCAGTTCTTC	CASSPGHNEQFF
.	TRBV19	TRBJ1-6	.	TGTGCCAGTAGATACGGGGGAGTCAATTCACCCCTCCACTTT	CASRYGGVNSPLHF
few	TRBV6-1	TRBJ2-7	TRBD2	TGTGCCAGCAGTCGTCTGACTAGCGGGAGGGCCCACGAGCAGTACTTC	CASSRLTSGRAHEQYF
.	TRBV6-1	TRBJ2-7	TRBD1	TGTGCCAGCAGTGAGACGACAGGGGTCGGGACCTACGAGCAGTACTTC	CASSETTGVGTYEQYF